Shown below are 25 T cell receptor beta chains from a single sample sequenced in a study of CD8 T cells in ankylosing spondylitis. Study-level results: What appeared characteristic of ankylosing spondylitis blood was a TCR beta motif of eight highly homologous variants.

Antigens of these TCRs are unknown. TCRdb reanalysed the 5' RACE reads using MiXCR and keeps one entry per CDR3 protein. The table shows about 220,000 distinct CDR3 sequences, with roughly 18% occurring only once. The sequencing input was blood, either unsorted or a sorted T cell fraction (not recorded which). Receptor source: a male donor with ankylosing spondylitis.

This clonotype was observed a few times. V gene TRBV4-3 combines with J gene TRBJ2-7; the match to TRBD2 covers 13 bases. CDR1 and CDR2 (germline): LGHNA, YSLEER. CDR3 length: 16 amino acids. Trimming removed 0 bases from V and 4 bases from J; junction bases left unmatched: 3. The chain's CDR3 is CASSQDSGLAGYEQYF. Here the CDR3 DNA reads TGCGCCAGCAGCCAAGATTCGGGACTAGCGGGGTACGAGCAGTACTTC.

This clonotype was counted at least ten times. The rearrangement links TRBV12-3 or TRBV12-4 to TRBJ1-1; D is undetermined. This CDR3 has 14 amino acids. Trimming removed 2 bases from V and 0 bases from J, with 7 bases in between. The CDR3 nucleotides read TGTGCCAGCAGTTTAATAGGATTGAACACTGAAGCTTTCTTT. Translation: CASSLIGLNTEAFF.

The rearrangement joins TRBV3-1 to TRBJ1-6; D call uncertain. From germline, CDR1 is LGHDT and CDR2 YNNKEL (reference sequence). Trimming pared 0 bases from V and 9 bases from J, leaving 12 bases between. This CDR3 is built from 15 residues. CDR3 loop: CASSQDGNLGSPLHF. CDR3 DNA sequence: TGTGCCAGCAGCCAAGACGGGAACTTGGGTTCACCCCTCCACTTT.

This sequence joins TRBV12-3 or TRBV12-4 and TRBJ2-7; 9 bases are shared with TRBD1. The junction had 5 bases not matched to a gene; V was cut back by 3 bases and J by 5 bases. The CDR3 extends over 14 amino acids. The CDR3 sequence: CASSLGDREDEQYF. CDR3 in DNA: TGTGCCAGCAGTTTGGGGGACAGGGAAGACGAGCAGTACTTC.

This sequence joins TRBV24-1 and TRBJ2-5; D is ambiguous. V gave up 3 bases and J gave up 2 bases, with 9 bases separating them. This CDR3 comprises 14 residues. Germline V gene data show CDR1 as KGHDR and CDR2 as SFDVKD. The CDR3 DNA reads TGTGCCACCAGTGATGTGGGGTTACAAGAGACCCAGTACTTC. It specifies CATSDVGLQETQYF.

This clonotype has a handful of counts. Here the CDR3 DNA reads TGTGCCAGCAGCAATAGCACAGATACGCAGTATTTT. This codes for CASSNSTDTQYF. V is TRBV7-3 and J is TRBJ2-3; no reliable D call. The germline V gene encodes CDR1 SGHTA and CDR2 FQGTGA. This CDR3 has 12 residues. V gave up 5 bases and J gave up 0 bases, with 3 bases separating them. Filled out from reference TRBV7-3 and TRBJ2-3, the complete variable domain reads GAGVSQTPSNKVTEKGKYVELRCDPISGHTALYWYRQSLGQGPEFLIYFQGTGAADDSGLPNDRFFAVRPEGSVSTLKIQRTERGDSAVYLCASSNSTDTQYFGPGTRLTVL.

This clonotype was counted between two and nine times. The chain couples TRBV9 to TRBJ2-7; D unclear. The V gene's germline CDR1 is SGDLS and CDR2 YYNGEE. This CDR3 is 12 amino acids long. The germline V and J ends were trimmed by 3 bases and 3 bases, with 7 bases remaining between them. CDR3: CASSAAFYEQYF. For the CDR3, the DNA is TGTGCCAGCAGCGCAGCCTTCTACGAGCAGTACTTC.

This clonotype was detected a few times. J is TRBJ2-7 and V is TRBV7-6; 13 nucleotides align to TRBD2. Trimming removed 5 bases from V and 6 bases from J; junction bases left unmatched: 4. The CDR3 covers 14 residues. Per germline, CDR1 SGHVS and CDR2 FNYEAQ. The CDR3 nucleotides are TGTGCCAGCAGCGACGGACTAGCGGGAGTCGAGCAGTACTTC. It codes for CASSDGLAGVEQYF. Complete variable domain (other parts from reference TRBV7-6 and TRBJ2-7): GAGVSQSPRYKVTKRGQDVALRCDPISGHVSLYWYRQALGQGPEFLTYFNYEAQQDKSGLPNDRFSAERPEGSISTLTIQRTEQRDSAMYRCASSDGLAGVEQYFGPGTRLTVT.

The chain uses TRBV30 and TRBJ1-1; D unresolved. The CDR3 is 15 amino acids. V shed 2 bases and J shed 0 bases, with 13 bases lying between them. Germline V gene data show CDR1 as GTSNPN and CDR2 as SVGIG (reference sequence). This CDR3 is CAWSLGVGMNTEAFF. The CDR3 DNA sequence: TGTGCCTGGAGTTTGGGAGTTGGGATGAACACTGAAGCTTTCTTT.

CDR3 in DNA: TGTGCCAGCAGTTCAAGGGGGTCCCGGAGCGAGCAGTACTTC. It specifies CASSSRGSRSEQYF. The chain combines TRBV28 with TRBJ2-7, with D possibly TRBD1 on 6 matching bases. This CDR3 region has 14 residues. Germline V gene lookup returns CDR1 MDHEN and CDR2 SYDVKM. Trimming took 4 bases from V and 6 from J, leaving 16 bases between them.

For the CDR3, the DNA is TGCGCCAGCAGCCCGCGTCCCGGGACAGGGAATGAGCAGTTCTTC. Translation: CASSPRPGTGNEQFF. The chain employs TRBV4-1 and TRBJ2-1; TRBD1 matches 9 bases. The V gene end was trimmed by 4 bases and the J gene end by 7 bases; junction bases not matched to a gene: 8. The CDR3 is 15 residues long. Germline V lookup: CDR1 MGHRA, CDR2 YSYEKL.

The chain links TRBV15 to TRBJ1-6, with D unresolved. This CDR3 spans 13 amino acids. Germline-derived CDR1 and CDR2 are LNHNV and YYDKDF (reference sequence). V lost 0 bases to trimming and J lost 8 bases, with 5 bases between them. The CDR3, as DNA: TGTGCCACCAGCAGAGAACGGCATTCACCCCTCCACTTT. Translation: CATSRERHSPLHF.

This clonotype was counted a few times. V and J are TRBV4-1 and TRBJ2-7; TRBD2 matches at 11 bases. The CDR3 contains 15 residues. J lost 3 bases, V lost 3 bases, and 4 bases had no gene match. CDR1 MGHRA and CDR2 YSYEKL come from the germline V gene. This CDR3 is CASSQVAGGDYEQYF. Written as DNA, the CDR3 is TGCGCCAGCAGCCAGGTAGCGGGAGGGGACTACGAGCAGTACTTC.

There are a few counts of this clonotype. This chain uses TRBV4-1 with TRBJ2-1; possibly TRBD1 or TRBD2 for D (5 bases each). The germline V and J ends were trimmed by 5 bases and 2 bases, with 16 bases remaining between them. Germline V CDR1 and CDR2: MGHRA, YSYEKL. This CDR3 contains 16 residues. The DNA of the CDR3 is TGCGCCAGCAGCTCAAGGGCCGGGGCCCCCTACAATGAGCAGTTCTTC. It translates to CASSSRAGAPYNEQFF.

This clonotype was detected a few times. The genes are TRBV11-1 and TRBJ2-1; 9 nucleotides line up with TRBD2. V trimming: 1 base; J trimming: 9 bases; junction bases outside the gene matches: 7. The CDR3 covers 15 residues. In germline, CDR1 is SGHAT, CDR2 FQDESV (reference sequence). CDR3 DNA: TGTGCCAGCAGCTTAGTAGCGGGAGTCAGTGGTGAGCAGTTCTTC. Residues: CASSLVAGVSGEQFF.

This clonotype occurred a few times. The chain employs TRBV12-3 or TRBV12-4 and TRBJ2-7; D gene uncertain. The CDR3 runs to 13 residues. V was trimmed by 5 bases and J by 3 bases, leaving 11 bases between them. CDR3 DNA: TGTGCCAGCAGTCCCCCGGGCCTCTACGAGCAGTACTTC. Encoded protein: CASSPPGLYEQYF.

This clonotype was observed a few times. The CDR3 loop is CASSLWTGSGDSPLHF. The CDR3 coding sequence is TGCGCCAGCAGCCTATGGACAGGGTCCGGGGATTCACCCCTCCACTTT. The chain uses TRBV4-1 and TRBJ1-6, with 8 bases fitting TRBD1. J lost 8 bases, V lost 4 bases, and 10 bases had no gene match. Germline V gene data show CDR1 as MGHRA and CDR2 as YSYEKL. There are 16 residues in the CDR3.

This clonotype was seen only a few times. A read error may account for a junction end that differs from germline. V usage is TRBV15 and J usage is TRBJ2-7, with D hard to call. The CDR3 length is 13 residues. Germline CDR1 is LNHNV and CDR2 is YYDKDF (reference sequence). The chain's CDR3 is CATSRDRRGEQYF. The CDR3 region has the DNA TGTGCCACCAGCCGAGATCGTCGTGGGGAGCAGTACTTC.

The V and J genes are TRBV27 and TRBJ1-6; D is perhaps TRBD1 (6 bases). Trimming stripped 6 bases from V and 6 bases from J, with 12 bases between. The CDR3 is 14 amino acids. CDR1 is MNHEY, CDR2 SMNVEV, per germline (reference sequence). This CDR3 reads CASSITGSNSPLHF. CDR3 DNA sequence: TGTGCCAGCAGCATCACAGGGTCTAATTCACCCCTCCACTTT.

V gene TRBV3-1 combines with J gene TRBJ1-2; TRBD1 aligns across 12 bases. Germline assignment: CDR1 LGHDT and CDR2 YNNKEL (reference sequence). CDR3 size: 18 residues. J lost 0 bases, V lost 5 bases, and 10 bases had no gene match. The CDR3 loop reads CASSSHRDRGPTNYGYTF. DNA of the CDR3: TGTGCCAGCAGCTCACACCGGGACAGGGGGCCGACTAACTATGGCTACACCTTC.

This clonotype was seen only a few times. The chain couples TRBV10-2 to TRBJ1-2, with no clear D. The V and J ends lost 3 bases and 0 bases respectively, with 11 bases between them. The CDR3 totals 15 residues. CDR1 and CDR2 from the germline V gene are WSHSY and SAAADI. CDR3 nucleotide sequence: TGCGCCAGCAGTGAAGTAATGGAAGCTAACTATGGCTACACCTTC. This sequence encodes CASSEVMEANYGYTF.

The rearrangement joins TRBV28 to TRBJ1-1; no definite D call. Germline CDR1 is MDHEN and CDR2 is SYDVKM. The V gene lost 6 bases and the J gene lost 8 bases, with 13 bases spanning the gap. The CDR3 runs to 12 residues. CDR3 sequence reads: CASSFGQAEAFF. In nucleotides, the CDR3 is TGTGCCAGCAGCTTCGGCCAGGCCGAAGCTTTCTTT.

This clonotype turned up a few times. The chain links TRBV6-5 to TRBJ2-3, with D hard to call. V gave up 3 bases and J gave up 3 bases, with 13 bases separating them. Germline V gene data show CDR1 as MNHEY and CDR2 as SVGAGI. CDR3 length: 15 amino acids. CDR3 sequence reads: CASSYDIQKTDTQYF. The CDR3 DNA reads TGTGCCAGCAGTTATGACATCCAGAAGACAGATACGCAGTATTTT.

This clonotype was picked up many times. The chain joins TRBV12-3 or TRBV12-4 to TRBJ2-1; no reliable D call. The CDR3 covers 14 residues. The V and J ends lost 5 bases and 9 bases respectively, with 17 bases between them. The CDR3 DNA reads TGTGCCAGCAGTGCTGGAGACTCATCATCTGAGCAGTTCTTC. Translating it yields CASSAGDSSSEQFF.

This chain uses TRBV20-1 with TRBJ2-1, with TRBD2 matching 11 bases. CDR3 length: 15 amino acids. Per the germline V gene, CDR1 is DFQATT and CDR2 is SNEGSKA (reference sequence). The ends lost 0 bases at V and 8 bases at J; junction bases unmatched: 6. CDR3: CSAREIAGGLYEQFF. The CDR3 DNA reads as TGCAGTGCTAGAGAGATAGCGGGAGGGTTGTATGAGCAGTTCTTC.